The clone carrying this TCR beta chain was recorded once. The entry originates in a study of blood T cell repertoires in COVID-19. Study information: The United States, Italy and Spain were the sources of the acute and convalescent COVID-19 samples. PBMCs, B-cell-depleted T cells, or T cells were the source of the cDNA or gDNA that made up the material.

Study processing details: Estimates of nucleated cell counts were drawn from the amplification of reference gene primers. Repertoires were generated with immunoSEQ multiplex PCR, while TCRdb's copy carries only in-frame clones and drops some. For V, J and clone size, that table is used; D and trimming come from the DNA. The sample shows about 44,000 clones, roughly 80% of them seen only once. The V gene's germline CDR1 is MNHNY and CDR2 SVGAGI (reference sequence). CDR3 size: 12 residues. With 0 bases removed from V and 9 bases from J, the gap between germline ends came to 6 bases. Sequencing was performed on peripheral blood. This sequence was found in a human donor in a cohort sampled during active COVID-19. This chain links TRBV6-6 with TRBJ2-1; unclear D gene. The CDR3 nucleotides read TGTGCCAGCAGTTACTCACTTTCTGAGCAGTTCTTC. Protein: CASSYSLSEQFF.